This T cell receptor (beta chain) emerged from a study of brain metastases from non-small cell lung cancer. This CDR3 region has 16 residues. Germline V gene data show CDR1 as SNHLY and CDR2 as FYNNEI. V was clipped by 2 bases and J by 4 bases; unmatched bases: 11. TCRdb keeps only in-frame clones here, not all; method: immunoSEQ multiplex PCR. The data hold some 1,300 clones, with 75% to 90% observed a single time. Points on this clone: The antigen is undetermined. Other DNA sequences of this sample code for an identical CDR3.

Study-level findings and limits: Expanded T-cell clones appeared in approximately 64% of brain metastases over primaries. Paired brain metastases and primary tumors largely shared TCR repertoires. Brain metastases had lower T-cell infiltration than primary tumors.

The source is a donor over 35 with non-small cell lung cancer. Material: tissue from a brain metastasis. This chain connects TRBV2 to TRBJ2-7, with 7 bases aligning to TRBD2. The CDR3 loop reads CASSERGRAGVYEQYF. CDR3 coding DNA: TGTGCCAGCAGTGAACGGGGCCGCGCGGGGGTGTACGAGCAGTACTTC.